This is a list of T cell receptor beta chains from one sample in a study of TIL therapy for anti-PD-1-resistant metastatic lung cancer. Libraries were prepared by immunoSEQ multiplex PCR; TCRdb keeps only in-frame clonotypes and omits some of them. This table has 50,000 or so clones, less than 80% appearing once. Sequencing was performed on blood, taken at baseline. These receptor sequences come from a woman aged 25-80 years with non-small cell lung cancer. The CDR3 runs from the conserved cysteine through the conserved F or W. A D gene is named only where the DNA matches it firmly. Clone size is given for some rows only: seen once, a few or many times, or a class if the clone is expanded.

abundance | j_gene | d_gene | v_gene | CDR3nt | CDR3aa
NA | TRBJ1-1 | TRBD1 | TRBV6-1 | TGTGCCAGCACTACAGGGGGCAGGCCTGAAGCTTTCTTT | CASTTGGRPEAFF
few | TRBJ1-5 | NA | TRBV7-2 | TGTGCCAGCAGCTTCGCTAAAAATCAGCCCCAGCATTTT | CASSFAKNQPQHF
NA | TRBJ2-2 | NA | TRBV7-9 | TGTGCCCTCATTATAGACATTGCGAACACCGGGGAGCTGTTTTTT | CALIIDIANTGELFF
NA | TRBJ2-7 | NA | TRBV6-1 | TGTGCCAGCAGTGGCGTCGGTGTTTACGAGCAGTACTTC | CASSGVGVYEQYF
few | TRBJ1-5 | NA | TRBV2 | TGTGCCAGCAGTGAAGTGTCATCCCCTAGCAATCAGCCCCAGCATTTT | CASSEVSSPSNQPQHF
NA | TRBJ2-1 | NA | TRBV12-5 | TGTGCTAGTGCCCCACAGGGCGGTAGGAATGAGCAGTTCTTC | CASAPQGGRNEQFF
NA | TRBJ2-1 | NA | TRBV7-2 | TGTGCCAGCAGCTTGTCGGTTAGCTCCTACAATGAGCAGTTCTTC | CASSLSVSSYNEQFF
once | TRBJ2-3 | TRBD2 | TRBV28 | TGTGCCAGCAGTTTATTTGGGGGGGGGAGCACAGATACGCAGTATTTT | CASSLFGGGSTDTQYF
NA | TRBJ1-1 | NA | TRBV7-2 | TGTGCCAGCAGCTTGACAGTAACGAACACTGAAGCTTTCTTT | CASSLTVTNTEAFF
few | TRBJ1-1 | NA | TRBV2 | TGTGCCAGCAGTGACTCCGAAAACACTGAAGCTTTCTTT | CASSDSENTEAFF
NA | TRBJ2-3 | TRBD2 | TRBV9 | TGTGCCAGCAGCCCCCAGCGGGGGGGCAGCACAGATACGCAGTATTTT | CASSPQRGGSTDTQYF
NA | TRBJ2-2 | TRBD2 | TRBV5-8 | TGTGCCAGCAGCTTGGGACTAGCGGGTATCACCGGGGAGCTGTTTTTT | CASSLGLAGITGELFF
NA | TRBJ2-1 | NA | TRBV11-3 | TGTGCCAGCAGCTTGACAGAGAGCTCCTACAATGAGCAGTTCTTC | CASSLTESSYNEQFF
NA | TRBJ2-5 | NA | TRBV4-1 | TGCGCCAGCAGCCAAGCTTTTCTGGGCAGGGCTCAAGAGACCCAGTACTTC | CASSQAFLGRAQETQYF
few | TRBJ1-2 | TRBD1 | TRBV29-1 | TGCAGCGTTGAAGGCCCAGGAGGGGGCCATGGCTACACCTTC | CSVEGPGGGHGYTF
NA | TRBJ2-7 | NA | TRBV2 | TGTGCCAGCAGGGACGGCGGAACCTACGAGCAGTACTTC | CASRDGGTYEQYF
NA | TRBJ1-6 | TRBD1 | TRBV19 | TGTGCCAGTAGTATTACAGGGGAAGATTCACCCCTCCACTTT | CASSITGEDSPLHF
NA | TRBJ1-3 | TRBD1 | TRBV30 | TGTGCCTGGAGTGGGGGGACAGGGGCCGGAAACACCATATATTTT | CAWSGGTGAGNTIYF
NA | TRBJ2-1 | NA | TRBV5-4 | TGTGCCAGCAGCTTACCCAGCTCCTACAATGAGCAGTTCTTC | CASSLPSSYNEQFF
NA | TRBJ2-2 | NA | TRBV30 | TGTGCCTGGAGTGTCATGGACACCGGGGAGCTGTTTTTT | CAWSVMDTGELFF
few | TRBJ2-7 | NA | TRBV28 | TGTGCCAGCAGTTTGGTTGGAAACGAGCAGTACTTC | CASSLVGNEQYF
NA | TRBJ2-7 | NA | TRBV6-1 | TGTGCCAGCAGTCTAGGTCCCTCCTACGAGCAGTACTTC | CASSLGPSYEQYF
NA | TRBJ1-1 | TRBD1 | TRBV4-3 | TGCGCCAGCAGCCTGGACAGGGAGGGCACTGAAGCTTTCTTT | CASSLDREGTEAFF
few | TRBJ2-5 | TRBD2 | TRBV11-2 | TGTGCCAGCAGCCCCCGAAGCGGGGCCCAAGAGACCCAGTACTTC | CASSPRSGAQETQYF
NA | TRBJ1-1 | NA | TRBV6-1 | TGTGCCAGCAGTGATTCCTCAATCGGGTCCTACACTGAAGCTTTCTTT | CASSDSSIGSYTEAFF
NA | TRBJ1-5 | NA | TRBV10-2 | TGCGCCAGCAGTCCCTTGACGGGTGGTAGCAATCAGCCCCAGCATTTT | CASSPLTGGSNQPQHF
NA | TRBJ1-6 | NA | TRBV10-3 | TGTGCCACCAGCGATATAACGGAGTCACCCCTCCACTTT | CATSDITESPLHF
NA | TRBJ2-1 | NA | TRBV2 | TGTGCCAGCAGTGTGGGTAATGAGCAGTTCTTC | CASSVGNEQFF
NA | TRBJ2-7 | TRBD2 | TRBV10-3 | TGTGCCATCAGTGCCGGGACTAGCGTCTACGAGCAGTACTTC | CAISAGTSVYEQYF
NA | TRBJ1-2 | TRBD1 | TRBV19 | TGTGCCAGTAGTATGAGCGGGACAGGAATCTATGGCTACACCTTC | CASSMSGTGIYGYTF
NA | TRBJ2-2 | NA | TRBV21-1 | TGTGCCAGCAGCAAAAGGTTCGATTTACCCGGGGAGCTGTTTTTT | CASSKRFDLPGELFF
NA | TRBJ2-1 | TRBD2 | TRBV9 | TGTGCCAGCAGCACCTCCCGACTAGCGGGAGGTTTAAATGAGCAGTTCTTC | CASSTSRLAGGLNEQFF
few | TRBJ1-1 | NA | TRBV25-1 | TGTGCCAGCAGTGTCCTCGGGGCCACTGAAGCTTTCTTT | CASSVLGATEAFF
NA | TRBJ1-2 | TRBD1 | TRBV6-6 | TGTGCCAGCAAGGACAGGGGAAACTATGGCTACACCTTC | CASKDRGNYGYTF
few | TRBJ1-3 | NA | TRBV2 | TGTGCCAGCAGTGGTGGCAGAACTGGAAACACCATATATTTT | CASSGGRTGNTIYF
NA | TRBJ1-1 | TRBD1 | TRBV9 | TGTGCCAGCAGCTTAGGCGGGACAGTGAACACTGAAGCTTTCTTT | CASSLGGTVNTEAFF
NA | TRBJ2-7 | NA | TRBV4-3 | TGCGCCAGCAGCCAGGTTCAGGGAGGTCCCTACGAGCAGTACTTC | CASSQVQGGPYEQYF
NA | TRBJ2-7 | NA | TRBV28 | TGTGCCAGCAGTTCTGGTTCGACAGTCGCGCAGTACTTC | CASSSGSTVAQYF
NA | TRBJ2-7 | NA | TRBV6-1 | TGTGCCAGCAGAGAACTCCCCAGGGCCGACTACGAGCAGTACTTC | CASRELPRADYEQYF
few | TRBJ1-2 | NA | TRBV2 | TGTGCCAGAGGGAGACGGCTCGCAAACTATGGCTACACCTTC | CARGRRLANYGYTF
NA | TRBJ1-1 | NA | TRBV18 | TGTGCCAGCTCACCCGGACAGTCTGAAATAGCTTTCTTT | CASSPGQSEIAFF
NA | TRBJ1-6 | NA | TRBV14 | TGTGCCAGCAGCACCCAGACGGGGCTCCCCCTCCACTTT | CASSTQTGLPLHF
NA | TRBJ2-7 | NA | TRBV25-1 | TGTGCCAGCACGGTTGGGACCTTTGCCCACGAGCAGTACTTC | CASTVGTFAHEQYF